These T cell receptor beta chains were read from a single sample in a study of blood T cell repertoires in COVID-19. This table comes from immunoSEQ multiplex PCR, and its TCRdb copy is limited to in-frame clones, with some not included. The sample consists of 100,000 to 150,000 clones, 88% of them appearing once. The sample comprised peripheral blood. These receptor sequences come from a man between 65 and 79 years old with active COVID-19. CDR3s include the opening cysteine and the closing phenylalanine or tryptophan. D genes are given only for firm matches. Clone size is stated in some rows and not others, as once, few, many or a class when expanded.

size	V	D	J	DNA	CDR3
.	TRBV25-1	TRBD2	TRBJ2-5	TGTGCCAGCAGTATAGCGGGAAAAGAGACCCAGTACTTC	CASSIAGKETQYF
once	TRBV6-1	.	TRBJ2-4	TGTGCCAGCAGCGAAGGAGGGTATATAACCAAAAACATTCAGTACTTC	CASSEGGYITKNIQYF
.	TRBV24-1	TRBD1	TRBJ2-1	TGTGCCACCAGTGACCCCGGGACAGGGAGCTACAATGAGCAGTTCTTC	CATSDPGTGSYNEQFF
.	TRBV3-1/TRBV3-2	TRBD1	TRBJ2-2	TGTGCCAGCGCAACAGGGGGCTCGAACACCGGGGAGCTGTTTTTT	CASATGGSNTGELFF
.	TRBV27	TRBD2	TRBJ2-3	TGTGCCAGCAGTTTAGCTGGACTAGCGGGAGGAGGCACAGATACGCAGTATTTT	CASSLAGLAGGGTDTQYF
.	TRBV5-4	TRBD1	TRBJ1-2	TGTGCCAGCAGCCAACTGACAGGGGACCCCGGCTACACCTTC	CASSQLTGDPGYTF
few	TRBV7-9	.	TRBJ2-7	TGTGCCAGCAGCCCAGGGCAGGGTGTCCACGAGCAGTACTTC	CASSPGQGVHEQYF
.	TRBV18	TRBD1	TRBJ1-4	TGTGCCAGCGCCCCACAGGGGAATGAAAAACTGTTTTTT	CASAPQGNEKLFF
once	TRBV13	TRBD1	TRBJ2-1	TGTGCCAGCAGCCCAGGGGGGACAGGGGGTCATGAGCAGTTCTTC	CASSPGGTGGHEQFF
once	TRBV27	.	TRBJ1-5	TGTGCCAGCAGTTTGGGCAGAAATCAGCCCCAGCATTTT	CASSLGRNQPQHF
.	TRBV10-2	.	TRBJ1-1	TGCGCCAGCAGTGTCCAGGGTAATATGAACACTGAAGCTTTCTTT	CASSVQGNMNTEAFF
.	TRBV15	.	TRBJ2-6	TGTGCCACCAGCCTACAGGGAACTGGGGCCAACGTCCTGACTTTC	CATSLQGTGANVLTF
.	TRBV6-5	.	TRBJ1-2	TGTGCCAGCAGTTACTCGGGTTCAGGGCACGGCTATGGCTACACCTTC	CASSYSGSGHGYGYTF
.	TRBV19	TRBD2	TRBJ2-5	TGTGCCAGTAGTATAACGACTAGCGGGGGTCAAGAGACCCAGTACTTC	CASSITTSGGQETQYF
few	TRBV14	.	TRBJ2-2	TGTGCCAGCAGACCAAACGGGACCGGGGAGCTGTTTTTT	CASRPNGTGELFF
.	TRBV27	TRBD1	TRBJ2-1	TGTGCCAGCAGAACAGGGGGCGGAAGCTCCTACAATGAGCAGTTCTTC	CASRTGGGSSYNEQFF
once	TRBV6-6	.	TRBJ1-1	TGTGCCAGCAGTTACGATTCGGGGAGTTGGACTGAAGCTTTCTTT	CASSYDSGSWTEAFF
.	TRBV6-4	TRBD2	TRBJ2-1	TGTGCCAGCAGTGAACTAGCGGGAGTTGAGCAGTTCTTC	CASSELAGVEQFF
.	TRBV7-9	.	TRBJ2-3	TGTGCCAGCAGCTTAGCGTCCCTAGCTAGCACAGATACGCAGTATTTT	CASSLASLASTDTQYF
.	TRBV18	.	TRBJ2-7	TGTGCCAGCTCACTTTCGACAGGCGAGTTGGGCGAGCAGTACTTC	CASSLSTGELGEQYF
once	TRBV7-6	TRBD2	TRBJ2-1	TGTGCCAGCAGTCTACTAGCGCTCCAAAAGTACAATGAGCAGTTCTTC	CASSLLALQKYNEQFF
.	TRBV7-9	.	TRBJ2-1	TGTGCCATCCCAGGGAAGAGCAGGGAATCCCTTGTTTTCAATGAGCAGTTCTTC	CAIPGKSRESLVFNEQFF
.	TRBV9	TRBD2	TRBJ2-5	TGTGCCAGCAGCGTAGGACTAGCGGGAGTAGGAGAGACCCAGTACTTC	CASSVGLAGVGETQYF
.	TRBV4-1	TRBD2	TRBJ2-2	TGCGCCAGCAGCCAAGAAGGGGTAGGGGGTAGCGGGATGTCCGGGGAGCTGTTTTTT	CASSQEGVGGSGMSGELFF
once	TRBV6-5	.	TRBJ1-1	TGTGCCAGCAGTTACGGGACACCGAACACTGAAGCTTTCTTT	CASSYGTPNTEAFF
.	TRBV2	TRBD2	TRBJ2-1	TGTGCCAGCAGCGGAGGGACTAGAAGGTATTCGGCACAATACAATGAGCAGTTCTTC	CASSGGTRRYSAQYNEQFF
.	TRBV5-1	TRBD2	TRBJ2-1	TGCGCCAGCAGCACCGGACTAGCGGGAGGTTTAGGTGAGCAGTTCTTC	CASSTGLAGGLGEQFF
.	TRBV5-4	TRBD2	TRBJ2-7	TGTGCCAGCAGCTTTTTTAGCGGGGGCTCCTACGAGCAGTACTTC	CASSFFSGGSYEQYF
few	TRBV5-4	TRBD2	TRBJ2-3	TGTGCCAGCAGCTTGACGACTAGCCGGAGCCCGACGCAGTATTTT	CASSLTTSRSPTQYF
.	TRBV30	.	TRBJ1-6	TGTGCCTGGAGTGATGTAAATTCACCCCTCCACTTT	CAWSDVNSPLHF
once	TRBV7-9	.	TRBJ2-1	TGTGCCAGCAGCTTGAGGGGGAGGGCTTACAATGAGCAGTTCTTC	CASSLRGRAYNEQFF
.	TRBV9	TRBD1	TRBJ1-4	TGTGCCAGCAGCCGCACTGGGACAGGGCTGCAGGCTAATGAAAAACTGTTTTTT	CASSRTGTGLQANEKLFF
.	TRBV4-1	.	TRBJ2-7	TGCGCCAGCAGCCAAGTCGGCGCGGCTGTTGACGAGCAGTACTTC	CASSQVGAAVDEQYF
.	TRBV6-2/TRBV6-3	TRBD2	TRBJ2-1	TGTGCCAGCAGTTCTAGCGGGAGGGCCAAAGGGTACAATGAGCAGTTCTTC	CASSSSGRAKGYNEQFF
.	TRBV5-1	.	TRBJ2-2	TGCGCCAGCAGCCCATTGGGGGGCACCGGGGAGCTGTTTTTT	CASSPLGGTGELFF
few	TRBV30	.	TRBJ1-6	TGTGCCTGGAGTCGTGGAGTTACCTATAATTCACCCCTCCACTTT	CAWSRGVTYNSPLHF
once	TRBV27	.	TRBJ1-4	TGTGCCAGCAGTTTATCGGGACAAAATGAAAAACTGTTTTTT	CASSLSGQNEKLFF
.	TRBV24-1	.	TRBJ2-1	TGTGCCACCAGTGATGCAGGGGCCAATGAGCAGTTCTTC	CATSDAGANEQFF
once	TRBV6-6	TRBD2	TRBJ2-1	TGTGCCGGTTCCGGGACTAGCGGGACGGTTGAGCAGTTCTTC	CAGSGTSGTVEQFF
.	TRBV7-2	.	TRBJ1-6	TGTGCCAGCAGCTTATCATCCTGGGGAGGGGGTTCACCCCTCCACTTT	CASSLSSWGGGSPLHF
.	TRBV28	TRBD1	TRBJ1-6	TGTGCCAGCAGTTTGAGGGGGCTTGTAAAAAATTCACCCCTCCACTTT	CASSLRGLVKNSPLHF
.	TRBV27	.	TRBJ1-1	TGTGCCAGCAGTCCCGACAGATACACTGAAGCTTTCTTT	CASSPDRYTEAFF
few	TRBV7-8	.	TRBJ2-7	TGTGCCAGCAGCCCCCCCGACAGGATCTACGAGCAGTACTTC	CASSPPDRIYEQYF
.	TRBV27	TRBD2	TRBJ2-3	TGTGCCAGCAGTTTCGTGCCCGGGGACTACCGAGGGGATACGCAGTATTTT	CASSFVPGDYRGDTQYF
.	TRBV28	TRBD2	TRBJ2-5	TGTGCCAGCAGTCCCCAGCGGGAGTTGAGAGAGACCCAGTACTTC	CASSPQRELRETQYF
few	TRBV2	TRBD1	TRBJ1-5	TGTGCCAGCAGGGGACAGGGAACAGGCAATCAGCCCCAGCATTTT	CASRGQGTGNQPQHF